The clone carrying this TCR beta chain was detected many times. RNA-based 3' RACE libraries used unique molecular identifiers. TCRdb processed the 3' RACE reads anew with MiXCR; each CDR3 protein has one entry. The sample includes more than 75,000 distinct CDR3 sequences, 5.5% to 8.5% of them seen just once. This CDR3 is 13 amino acids long. Trimming cost V 6 bases and J 5 bases, with 16 bases left between them. Germline-derived CDR1 and CDR2 are SQVTM and ANQGSEA. The treatment is: PENTA 11 planned treatment interruption arm or continuous ART arm. This entry is derived from a study of HIV-infected children after antiretroviral therapy interruption. Whole-study context: In continuous treatment, analyzed samples were from weeks 0, 48 and 150.

The V call is TRBV29-1, the J call TRBJ1-2; D ambiguous. The receptor was derived from a pool of human donors with HIV. The sequenced sample was CD45RA+ CD4+ T cells from PBMCs, pooled from several time points, obtained from a donor given antiretroviral therapy, either interrupted or continuous. As for subset: naive CD4+ CD45RA+ CD45RO- T cells. This CDR3 is CSVGPVTTYGYTF. The CDR3 DNA reads TGCAGCGTAGGACCGGTCACCACTTATGGCTACACCTTC.